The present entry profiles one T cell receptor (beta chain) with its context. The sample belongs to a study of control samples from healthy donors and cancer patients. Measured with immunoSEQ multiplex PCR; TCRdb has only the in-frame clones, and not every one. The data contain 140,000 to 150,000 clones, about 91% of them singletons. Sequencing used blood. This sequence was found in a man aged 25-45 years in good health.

For the CDR3, the DNA is TGCAGCGTTGATGATCAGGGCTATGGCTACACCTTC. It codes for CSVDDQGYGYTF. V is TRBV29-1 and J is TRBJ1-2, with D tentatively TRBD1 (5 bases). Trimming took off 3 bases at V and 4 bases at J, with 9 bases between the two ends. This CDR3 contains 12 residues. Per the germline V gene, CDR1 is SQVTM and CDR2 is ANQGSEA.